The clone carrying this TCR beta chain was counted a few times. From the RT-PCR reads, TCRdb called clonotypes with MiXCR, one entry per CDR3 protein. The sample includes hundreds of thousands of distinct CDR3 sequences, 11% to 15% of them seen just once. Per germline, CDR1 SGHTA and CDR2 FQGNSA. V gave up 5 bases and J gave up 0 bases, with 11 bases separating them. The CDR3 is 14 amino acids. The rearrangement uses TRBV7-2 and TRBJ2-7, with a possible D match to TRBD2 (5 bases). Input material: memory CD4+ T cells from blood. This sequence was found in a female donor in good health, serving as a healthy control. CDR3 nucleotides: TGTGCCAGCAGCATGGACTGGAGCTCCTACGAGCAGTACTTC. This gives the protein CASSMDWSSYEQYF.